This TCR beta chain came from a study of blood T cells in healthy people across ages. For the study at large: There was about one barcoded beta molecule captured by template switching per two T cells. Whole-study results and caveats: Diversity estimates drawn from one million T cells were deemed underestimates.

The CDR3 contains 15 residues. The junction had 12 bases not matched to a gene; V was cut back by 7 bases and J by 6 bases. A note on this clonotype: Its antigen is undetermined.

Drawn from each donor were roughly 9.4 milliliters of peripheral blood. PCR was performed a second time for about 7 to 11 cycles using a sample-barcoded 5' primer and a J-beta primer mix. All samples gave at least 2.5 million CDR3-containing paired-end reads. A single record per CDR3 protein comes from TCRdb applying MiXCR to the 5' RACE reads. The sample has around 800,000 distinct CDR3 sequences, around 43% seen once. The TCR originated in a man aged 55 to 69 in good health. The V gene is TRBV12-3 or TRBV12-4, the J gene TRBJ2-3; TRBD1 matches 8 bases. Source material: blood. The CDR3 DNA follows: TGTGCCAGCACCACCTCTCGGACAGGGACGGATACGCAGTATTTT. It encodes CASTTSRTGTDTQYF.